This passage covers 11 T cell receptor beta chains from one sample sequenced in a study of blood T cell repertoires in COVID-19. Clones were read by immunoSEQ multiplex PCR, and TCRdb kept only the in-frame ones, dropping some. The table has tens of thousands of clones, 88% seen once. Material: peripheral blood. The receptors were gathered from a human donor with active COVID-19. The donor label of this sample is uncertain.

The chain employs TRBV9 and TRBJ2-3, with 7 bases identical to TRBD2. CDR3 length: 14 amino acids. Trimming removed 4 bases from V and 1 base from J; junction bases left unmatched: 3. The germline CDR1 and CDR2 sequences are SGDLS and YYNGEE. CDR3 amino acids: CASSSRGGTDTQYF. CDR3 nucleotide sequence: TGTGCCAGCAGCTCCCGGGGGGGCACAGATACGCAGTATTTT.

The gene calls are TRBV9 and TRBJ2-3; 14 nucleotides line up with TRBD2. The V and J ends lost 2 bases and 1 base, in that order; junction bases with no gene match: 6. Germline values: CDR1 SGDLS, CDR2 YYNGEE. There are 18 residues in the CDR3. The CDR3 protein is CASSVAPGLAGGTDTQYF. CDR3 DNA sequence: TGTGCCAGCAGCGTGGCACCGGGACTAGCGGGGGGCACAGATACGCAGTATTTT. The whole variable domain, remainder taken from reference TRBV9 and TRBJ2-3, is DSGVTQTPKHLITATGQRVTLRCSPRSGDLSVYWYQQSLDQGLQFLIQYYNGEERAKGNILERFSAQQFPDLHSELNLSSLELGDSALYFCASSVAPGLAGGTDTQYFGPGTRLTVL.

The V and J genes are TRBV20-1 and TRBJ2-1; TRBD2 might be the D (6 bases). Trimming removed 5 bases from V and 16 bases from J, with 18 bases in between. The CDR3 length is 11 residues. Germline lookup yields CDR1 DFQATT and CDR2 SNEGSKA (reference sequence). In DNA form, the CDR3 reads TGCAGTGCTCAAGTCCCCCCGACTAGTTTCTTC. Protein: CSAQVPPTSFF.

This rearrangement joins TRBV7-2 to TRBJ2-6; 9 bases are shared with TRBD2. The CDR3 extends over 18 amino acids. The J segment lost 2 bases and the V segment lost 1 base, leaving 6 bases of the junction unmatched. Germline assignment: CDR1 SGHTA and CDR2 FQGNSA. CDR3 sequence reads: CASSLVVAGGAGANVLTF. In nucleotides, the CDR3 is TGTGCCAGCAGCTTAGTCGTTGCGGGGGGGGCTGGGGCCAACGTCCTGACTTTC.

This clone was observed once. The genes are TRBV4-1 and TRBJ1-2, with TRBD1 identical over 7 bases. CDR1 is MGHRA, CDR2 YSYEKL, per germline. V lost 4 bases to trimming and J lost 1 base; unmatched junction nucleotides: 18. The CDR3 runs to 19 residues. The CDR3: CASSPKIDREVSINYGYTF. As DNA, the CDR3 is TGCGCCAGCAGCCCAAAAATCGACAGGGAGGTTTCGATTAACTATGGCTACACCTTC.

This chain links TRBV7-9 with TRBJ2-7; perhaps TRBD2 as D (6 bases). V was cut by 3 bases and J by 6 bases, with 18 bases left in between. Germline V CDR1 and CDR2: SEHNR, FQNEAQ (reference sequence). The CDR3 spans 15 residues. CDR3 region: CASSFEHTGTSEQYF. As DNA, the CDR3 is TGTGCCAGCAGCTTTGAGCACACCGGGACTTCCGAGCAGTACTTC.

This clone was seen a single time. The J gene is TRBJ2-1, the V gene TRBV7-3; a weak D match, TRBD2 (6 bases). Germline-derived CDR1 and CDR2 are SGHTA and FQGTGA. Trimming took 1 base from V and 8 from J, leaving 9 bases between them. The CDR3 sequence is 13 residues long. The CDR3 loop reads CASSLIPGDEQFF. CDR3 in DNA: TGTGCCAGCAGCTTAATACCGGGGGATGAGCAGTTCTTC.

This clone was found a few times. This rearrangement joins TRBV7-6 to TRBJ1-2; TRBD1 aligns across 11 bases. The germline V gene has CDR1 SGHVS and CDR2 FNYEAQ. There are 15 residues in the CDR3. J was trimmed by 4 bases and V by 2 bases; bases with no gene match: 3. CDR3 region: CASSLTGQGVYGYTF. CDR3 DNA: TGTGCCAGCAGCTTAACGGGACAGGGGGTCTATGGCTACACCTTC.

The chain combines TRBV5-5 with TRBJ2-5; a possible D gene is TRBD2 (5 bases). This CDR3 comprises 15 residues. CDR1 and CDR2 (germline): SGHKS, YYEKEE (reference sequence). Trimming took 4 bases from V and 4 from J, leaving 17 bases between them. In DNA form, the CDR3 reads TGTGCCAGCAGCCCCGGAGACGGAGGTCCAGAGACCCAGTACTTC. This encodes CASSPGDGGPETQYF. Filled out from reference TRBV5-5 and TRBJ2-5, the complete variable domain reads DAGVTQSPTHLIKTRGQQVTLRCSPISGHKSVSWYQQVLGQGPQFIFQYYEKEERGRGNFPDRFSARQFPNYSSELNVNALLLGDSALYLCASSPGDGGPETQYFGPGTRLLVL.

This clone was picked up one time. In nucleotides, the CDR3 is TGCGCCAGCAGCAACCCCGGGACAGGAGAAGAGACCCAGTACTTC. Its translation is CASSNPGTGEETQYF. This chain uses TRBV5-1 with TRBJ2-5, with 8 bases aligning to TRBD1. Trimming took 4 bases from V and 3 from J; bases not matched to a gene: 8. The length of the CDR3 is 15 residues. Germline-derived CDR1 and CDR2 are SGHRS and YFSETQ.

The chain couples TRBV7-9 to TRBJ2-3; weak D call: TRBD2 (6 bases). Germline-derived CDR1 and CDR2 are SEHNR and FQNEAQ (reference sequence). V was pared by 5 bases and J by 6 bases, with 6 bases between. This CDR3 has 11 residues. The CDR3 nucleotides are TGTGCCAGCAGCCGGGGGGATACGCAGTATTTT. Protein sequence: CASSRGDTQYF.